Listed below are T cell receptor beta chains from one sample, sequenced in a study of blood T cell repertoires in COVID-19. Here immunoSEQ multiplex PCR was the method, and the copy in TCRdb shows in-frame clones only, minus some. The sample has approximately 120,000 clones, more than 85% seen once. The specimen sequenced was peripheral blood. The receptors were gathered from a man in his forties or fifties with COVID-19, enrolled during active disease. Both conserved end residues are part of each CDR3. Fields, in order: J gene, clone size, D gene, V gene, CDR3 protein, CDR3 DNA. D genes are given only for firm matches. Size is omitted from some rows. Given values are once, few, many or a class for expanded clones.

j_call: TRBJ2-6; clone_size: -; d_call: TRBD2; v_call: TRBV4-1; cdr3_aa: CASRGTSGSGANVLTF; cdr3_nt: TGCGCCAGCAGGGGGACTAGCGGGTCTGGGGCCAACGTCCTGACTTTC
j_call: TRBJ2-5; clone_size: -; d_call: TRBD2; v_call: TRBV4-3; cdr3_aa: CASSRNREGGQETQYF; cdr3_nt: TGCGCCAGCAGCCGAAATCGGGAGGGGGGCCAAGAGACCCAGTACTTC
j_call: TRBJ2-3; clone_size: once; d_call: -; v_call: TRBV27; cdr3_aa: CASSYSGPTDTQYF; cdr3_nt: TGTGCCAGCAGTTACAGCGGCCCCACAGATACGCAGTATTTT
j_call: TRBJ2-3; clone_size: -; d_call: -; v_call: TRBV4-3; cdr3_aa: CASSQVAVARGEDTQYF; cdr3_nt: TGCGCCAGCAGCCAGGTCGCAGTAGCGCGCGGGGAAGATACGCAGTATTTT
j_call: TRBJ2-2; clone_size: -; d_call: TRBD1; v_call: TRBV19; cdr3_aa: CASRRDRGTMNTGELFF; cdr3_nt: TGTGCCAGCCGACGAGACAGGGGGACGATGAACACCGGGGAGCTGTTTTTT
j_call: TRBJ2-5; clone_size: -; d_call: -; v_call: TRBV2; cdr3_aa: CATNFPQETQYF; cdr3_nt: TGTGCCACTAACTTCCCCCAAGAGACCCAGTACTTC
j_call: TRBJ2-1; clone_size: -; d_call: -; v_call: TRBV19; cdr3_aa: CASSFGGTYNEQFF; cdr3_nt: TGTGCCAGTAGTTTCGGCGGGACCTACAATGAGCAGTTCTTC
j_call: TRBJ2-1; clone_size: once; d_call: TRBD1; v_call: TRBV24-1; cdr3_aa: CATSLPLGQGDAGEQFF; cdr3_nt: TGTGCCACCAGTCTCCCCTTGGGACAGGGTGACGCCGGTGAGCAGTTCTTC
j_call: TRBJ1-2; clone_size: -; d_call: -; v_call: TRBV20-1; cdr3_aa: CSSFLDFYTF; cdr3_nt: TGCAGTTCCTTCTTAGATTTCTACACCTTC
j_call: TRBJ1-1; clone_size: -; d_call: -; v_call: TRBV6-5; cdr3_aa: CASRTGLGTEAFF; cdr3_nt: TGTGCCAGCAGAACAGGGTTAGGGACTGAAGCTTTCTTT
j_call: TRBJ2-6; clone_size: -; d_call: TRBD1; v_call: TRBV18; cdr3_aa: CASAPKQGAAGANVLTF; cdr3_nt: TGTGCCAGCGCACCGAAACAGGGGGCGGCTGGGGCCAACGTCCTGACTTTC
j_call: TRBJ1-3; clone_size: -; d_call: -; v_call: TRBV11-2; cdr3_aa: CASSRTWLAGVGNTIYF; cdr3_nt: TGTGCCAGCAGCCGGACCTGGTTAGCGGGGGTCGGAAACACCATATATTTT
j_call: TRBJ2-1; clone_size: few; d_call: TRBD2; v_call: TRBV11-3; cdr3_aa: CASSLSASGLGDEQFF; cdr3_nt: TGTGCCAGCAGCTTATCGGCTAGCGGGCTTGGGGATGAGCAGTTCTTC
j_call: TRBJ2-5; clone_size: few; d_call: TRBD1; v_call: TRBV5-1; cdr3_aa: CASSLGQGLGETQYF; cdr3_nt: TGCGCCAGCAGCTTGGGACAGGGCTTAGGAGAGACCCAGTACTTC
j_call: TRBJ1-6; clone_size: -; d_call: -; v_call: TRBV14; cdr3_aa: CASSQAAFAPLHF; cdr3_nt: TGTGCCAGCAGCCAAGCTGCGTTCGCACCCCTCCACTTT
j_call: TRBJ2-7; clone_size: -; d_call: TRBD2; v_call: TRBV4-1; cdr3_aa: CASSQAGLAGVEQYF; cdr3_nt: TGCGCCAGCAGCCAAGCGGGACTAGCGGGAGTTGAGCAGTACTTC
j_call: TRBJ1-1; clone_size: -; d_call: -; v_call: TRBV29-1; cdr3_aa: CSVERGGTEAFF; cdr3_nt: TGCAGCGTTGAGAGGGGAGGGACTGAAGCTTTCTTT
j_call: TRBJ1-2; clone_size: -; d_call: -; v_call: TRBV14; cdr3_aa: CASSQDPIWQDSYGYTF; cdr3_nt: TGTGCCAGCAGCCAAGATCCAATTTGGCAGGACTCCTATGGCTACACCTTC
j_call: TRBJ2-1; clone_size: -; d_call: TRBD1; v_call: TRBV2; cdr3_aa: CASRRTGNNEQFF; cdr3_nt: TGTGCCAGCCGGAGGACAGGTAACAATGAGCAGTTCTTC
j_call: TRBJ2-7; clone_size: -; d_call: -; v_call: TRBV28; cdr3_aa: CASSLSEGRYEQYF; cdr3_nt: TGTGCCAGCAGCTTGAGCGAGGGGAGGTACGAGCAGTACTTC
j_call: TRBJ2-1; clone_size: -; d_call: -; v_call: TRBV7-3; cdr3_aa: CASSPRSEQFF; cdr3_nt: TGTGCCAGCAGCCCTAGGAGTGAGCAGTTCTTC
j_call: TRBJ2-7; clone_size: -; d_call: TRBD1; v_call: TRBV12-3/TRBV12-4; cdr3_aa: CASSSGQGLYEDF; cdr3_nt: TGTGCCAGCAGTTCGGGACAGGGGCTGTACGAGGACTTC
j_call: TRBJ2-6; clone_size: -; d_call: -; v_call: TRBV7-2; cdr3_aa: CASSLGGGSGANVLTF; cdr3_nt: TGTGCCAGCAGCTTAGGAGGGGGATCTGGGGCCAACGTCCTGACTTTC
j_call: TRBJ1-1; clone_size: few; d_call: -; v_call: TRBV12-3/TRBV12-4; cdr3_aa: CASSLWGAEAFF; cdr3_nt: TGTGCCAGCAGTTTATGGGGGGCTGAAGCTTTCTTT
j_call: TRBJ1-5; clone_size: -; d_call: -; v_call: TRBV10-3; cdr3_aa: CAISEGPPLAQHF; cdr3_nt: TGTGCCATCAGTGAGGGCCCTCCGTTGGCCCAGCATTTT
j_call: TRBJ1-1; clone_size: -; d_call: -; v_call: TRBV29-1; cdr3_aa: CSVVSAENTEAFF; cdr3_nt: TGCAGCGTTGTATCGGCGGAGAACACTGAAGCTTTCTTT
j_call: TRBJ2-5; clone_size: once; d_call: TRBD2; v_call: TRBV9; cdr3_aa: CASSVGTGGGETQYF; cdr3_nt: TGTGCCAGCAGCGTAGGAACGGGAGGCGGTGAGACCCAGTACTTC
j_call: TRBJ2-3; clone_size: -; d_call: TRBD2; v_call: TRBV11-3; cdr3_aa: CASSPRGGSSDTQYF; cdr3_nt: TGTGCCAGCAGCCCGCGGGGCGGGAGCTCAGATACGCAGTATTTT